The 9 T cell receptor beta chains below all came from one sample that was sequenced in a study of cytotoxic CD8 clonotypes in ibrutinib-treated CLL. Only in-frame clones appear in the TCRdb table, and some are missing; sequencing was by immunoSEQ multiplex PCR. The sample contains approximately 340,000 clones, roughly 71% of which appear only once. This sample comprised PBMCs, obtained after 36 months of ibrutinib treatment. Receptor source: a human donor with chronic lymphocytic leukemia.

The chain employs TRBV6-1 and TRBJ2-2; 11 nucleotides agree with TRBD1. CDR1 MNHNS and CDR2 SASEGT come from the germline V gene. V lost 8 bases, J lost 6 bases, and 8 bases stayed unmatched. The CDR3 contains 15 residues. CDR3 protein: CASGADRGRPGELFF. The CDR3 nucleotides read TGTGCCAGCGGGGCGGACAGGGGGCGTCCCGGGGAGCTGTTTTTT.

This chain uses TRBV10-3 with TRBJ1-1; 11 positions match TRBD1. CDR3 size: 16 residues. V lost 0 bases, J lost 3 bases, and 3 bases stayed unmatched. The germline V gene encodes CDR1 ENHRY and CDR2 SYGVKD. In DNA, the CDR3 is TGTGCCATCAGTGAGTCGGACAGGGGGCGTTACACTGAAGCTTTCTTT. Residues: CAISESDRGRYTEAFF.

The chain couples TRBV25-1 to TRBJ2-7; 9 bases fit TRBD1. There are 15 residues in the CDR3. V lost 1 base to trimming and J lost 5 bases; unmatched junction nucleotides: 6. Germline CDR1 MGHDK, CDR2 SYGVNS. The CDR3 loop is CASSELGQGYDEQYF. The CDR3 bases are TGTGCCAGCAGTGAATTGGGACAGGGTTACGACGAGCAGTACTTC.

CDR3 loop: CASSFSFTLRNTEAFF. The CDR3 DNA follows: TGCGCCAGCAGCTTTTCTTTCACACTGCGGAACACTGAAGCTTTCTTT. The chain links TRBV5-1 to TRBJ1-1; D is uncertain. Trimming removed 2 bases from V and 1 base from J, with 15 bases in between. CDR3 length: 16 amino acids. Germline values: CDR1 SGHRS, CDR2 YFSETQ.

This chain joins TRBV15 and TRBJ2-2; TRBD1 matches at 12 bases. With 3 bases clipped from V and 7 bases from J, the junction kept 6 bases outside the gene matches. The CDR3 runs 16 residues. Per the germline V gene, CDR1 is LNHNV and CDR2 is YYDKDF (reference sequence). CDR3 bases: TGTGCCACCAGCAGTACCGGGACAGGGGGCCTCGGGGAGCTGTTTTTT. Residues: CATSSTGTGGLGELFF.

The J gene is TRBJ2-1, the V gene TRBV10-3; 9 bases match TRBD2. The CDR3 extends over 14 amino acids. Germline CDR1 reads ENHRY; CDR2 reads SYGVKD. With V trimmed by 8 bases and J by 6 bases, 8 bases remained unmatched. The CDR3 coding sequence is TGTGCCATCTCTGGGACTAGCTCCATCAATGAGCAGTTCTTC. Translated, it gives CAISGTSSINEQFF.

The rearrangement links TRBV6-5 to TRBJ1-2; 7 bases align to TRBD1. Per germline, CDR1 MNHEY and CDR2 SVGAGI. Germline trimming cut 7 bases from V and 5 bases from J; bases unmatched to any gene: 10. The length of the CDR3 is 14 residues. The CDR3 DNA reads TGTGCCAGCACCCAGTCCAGGGGGAGGTATGGCTACACCTTC. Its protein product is CASTQSRGRYGYTF.

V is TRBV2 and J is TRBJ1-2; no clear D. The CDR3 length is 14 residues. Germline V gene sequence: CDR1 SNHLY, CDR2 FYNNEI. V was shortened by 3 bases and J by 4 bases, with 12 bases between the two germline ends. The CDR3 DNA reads TGTGCCAGCAGTGAGGACCCCGGGAGCTATGGCTACACCTTC. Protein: CASSEDPGSYGYTF. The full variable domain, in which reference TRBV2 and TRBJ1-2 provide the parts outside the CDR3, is EPEVTQTPSHQVTQMGQEVILRCVPISNHLYFYWYRQILGQKVEFLVSFYNNEISEKSEIFDDQFSVERPDGSNFTLKIRSTKLEDSAMYFCASSEDPGSYGYTFGSGTRLTVV.

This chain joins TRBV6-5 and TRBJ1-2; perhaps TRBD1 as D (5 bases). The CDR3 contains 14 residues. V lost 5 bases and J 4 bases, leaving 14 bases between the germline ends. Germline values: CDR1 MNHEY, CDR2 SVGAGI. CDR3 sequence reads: CASSLRGSGYGYTF. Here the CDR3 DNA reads TGTGCCAGCAGTCTAAGGGGTTCTGGCTATGGCTACACCTTC.